Reported below is one T cell receptor beta chain. Its antigen is unknown. Ophthalmopathy cases met thresholds of Clinical Activity Score at least 3, NOSPECS grade at least 4 and duration under 3 months. The sample is drawn from a study of T cells in Graves' hyperthyroidism and ophthalmopathy. Across the whole study: At initial diagnosis, before any treatment had begun, peripheral blood was obtained.

Amplification of TCR beta CDR3 regions used RNA as the template. HTBI primers were the set used in a first-round RT-PCR of the TCR CDR3. Each CDR3 protein is one row after TCRdb ran MiXCR on the multiplex PCR reads. This sample has about 380,000 distinct CDR3 sequences, with about a fifth found just once. Findings and limits, study-wide: The authors' 13 V-J model separated ophthalmopathy from stable hyperthyroidism. Expanded thyroid clonotypes (above 0.001) were mostly also found in blood.

The CDR3 is 16 amino acids. Losses at the gene ends were 7 bases for V and 6 bases for J; bases not matched to a gene: 9. This TCR was recovered from a man aged 18 to 30 with Graves' ophthalmopathy. The sequenced sample consisted of blood. This chain joins TRBV12-3 or TRBV12-4 and TRBJ2-3; 14 positions match TRBD2. CDR3 sequence (DNA): TGTGCCAGCACTTGGACTAGCGGGGGGATGGGGGATACGCAGTATTTT. Its translation: CASTWTSGGMGDTQYF.